This is a list of T cell receptor beta chains from one sample in a study of technical replicates of blood from several donors. Data came from immunoSEQ multiplex PCR; TCRdb stores just in-frame clones and leaves some out. The repertoire consists of just under 60,000 clones, with 91% occurring once and the leading ten covering 3% to 5%. Material for sequencing was PBMCs. The origin of the receptors is a human donor in good health. Some clones in this sample may be carry-over from other donors' samples. The CDR3 runs from the conserved cysteine through the conserved F or W. A D gene is named only where the DNA matches it firmly. Some rows have no size entry. The others give once, few or many, or a class for an expanded clone.

clone_size j_call d_call v_call cdr3_nt cdr3_aa
NA TRBJ2-3 TRBD2 TRBV7-6 TGTGCCAGCAGCTTAAGCGGGGAAACAGATACGCAGTATTTT CASSLSGETDTQYF
NA TRBJ2-7 TRBD2 TRBV5-4 TGTGCCAGCAGCTTGGGACTAGCGGGGAGTTCCTACGAGCAGTACTTC CASSLGLAGSSYEQYF
once TRBJ2-7 TRBD1 TRBV10-1 TGCGCCAGCTCCAGATCGGACAGGGATCTCTACGAGCAGTACTTC CASSRSDRDLYEQYF
NA TRBJ1-4 TRBD1 TRBV5-1 TGCGCCAGCAGCACCACAGGGGCGGCTAATGAAAAACTGTTTTTT CASSTTGAANEKLFF
once TRBJ1-6 NA TRBV19 TGTGCCAGTAGCGATCTGACCCGGGATCCCCTCCACTTT CASSDLTRDPLHF
NA TRBJ2-1 TRBD1 TRBV7-3 TGTGCCAGCAGCACACAGACAGGGACGAATGAGCAGTTCTTC CASSTQTGTNEQFF
NA TRBJ2-3 NA TRBV7-2 TGTGCCAGCAGCTTAGCGGGGGGGCCTACTGATACGCAGTATTTT CASSLAGGPTDTQYF
NA TRBJ1-1 NA TRBV18 TGTGCCAGCTCACCGGCACAAAACACTGAAGCTTTCTTT CASSPAQNTEAFF
NA TRBJ2-5 NA TRBV6-6 TGTGCCAGCAGGTCAAACAGAGAACAACAAGAGACCCAGTACTTC CASRSNREQQETQYF
NA TRBJ1-3 NA TRBV7-2 TGTGCCAGCAGCTTAACGGGGAGGGGAAACACCATATATTTT CASSLTGRGNTIYF
NA TRBJ1-1 TRBD1 TRBV5-6 TGTGCCAGCAGCCCGGAGGTGGGACAGGGGGACACTGAAGCTTTCTTT CASSPEVGQGDTEAFF
NA TRBJ1-5 TRBD1 TRBV27 TGTGCCAGCAGCCTGACAGGGGTTGCCGGCAATCAGCCCCAGCATTTT CASSLTGVAGNQPQHF
NA TRBJ2-2 TRBD2 TRBV6-6 TGTGCCAGCAGGCGGACTAGCGGGGCGAACACCGGGGAGCTGTTTTTT CASRRTSGANTGELFF
once TRBJ1-2 TRBD1 TRBV9 TGTGCCAGCAGCGTAGATCCTTCCGGGACAGGGGATGGCTACACCTTC CASSVDPSGTGDGYTF
NA TRBJ1-6 NA TRBV7-6 TGTGCCAGCAGCTTAGAGGGGGGGCGGAATTCACCCCTCCACTTT CASSLEGGRNSPLHF
once TRBJ1-4 TRBD1 TRBV2 TGTGCCAGCAGTGGAGTCACAGGGGGTAATGAAAAACTGTTTTTT CASSGVTGGNEKLFF
NA TRBJ1-1 TRBD1 TRBV20-1 TGCAGTGCCCGGACAGGGGGTGAAGCTTTCTTT CSARTGGEAFF
NA TRBJ2-3 NA TRBV5-4 TGTGCCAGCAGCTTGGCGGGCGGGGGCACAGATACGCAGTATTTT CASSLAGGGTDTQYF
NA TRBJ2-5 NA TRBV2 TGTGCCAGCAGCAGGACTGGTCGAGAGACCCAGTACTTC CASSRTGRETQYF
NA TRBJ1-1 TRBD1 TRBV2 TGTGCCAGCAGTTCTGGAGGACAGGGTGCTTTCTTT CASSSGGQGAFF
NA TRBJ2-3 NA TRBV27 TGTGCCAGCAGGTGGCAGGGAACCGATACGCAGTATTTT CASRWQGTDTQYF
once TRBJ2-3 TRBD2 TRBV5-4 TGTGCCAGCAGCGCACTCGGGGGGGCAGATACGCAGTATTTT CASSALGGADTQYF
NA TRBJ2-1 TRBD1 TRBV2 TGTGCCAGCAGCCCCCCCCGGGGACAGAGCTCCTACAATGAGCAGTTCTTC CASSPPRGQSSYNEQFF
NA TRBJ2-5 NA TRBV5-1 TGCGCCAGCAGCCCGGGACATCCAGAGACCCAGTACTTC CASSPGHPETQYF
few TRBJ1-2 NA TRBV11-2 TGTGCCAGCAGCTTCGGCGGATTTAACTATGGCTACACCTTC CASSFGGFNYGYTF
NA TRBJ2-5 TRBD2 TRBV11-2 TGTGCCAGCAGCACCGAACCGGGGGGGACCCAGTACTTC CASSTEPGGTQYF
NA TRBJ1-5 NA TRBV7-2 TGTGCCAGCAGCTTAGCTTTGCGGGATCAGCCCCAGCATTTT CASSLALRDQPQHF
NA TRBJ1-2 TRBD1 TRBV30 TGTGCCTGGACATACTCCGGGACAGGGGGCGCCTCGACCTTC CAWTYSGTGGASTF
NA TRBJ1-2 NA TRBV6-5 TGTGCCAGCAGTTACTTGGGTCAGGGCTATGGCTACACCTTC CASSYLGQGYGYTF
NA TRBJ2-7 TRBD1 TRBV27 TGTGCCAGCAGTTGGGGGACAGCCTACGAGCAGTACTTC CASSWGTAYEQYF
NA TRBJ2-1 NA TRBV12-5 TGTGCTAGTTGTGCCCGAGGGGGGGATGAGCAGTTCTTC CASCARGGDEQFF
NA TRBJ2-2 NA TRBV6-5 TGTGCCAGCAGTCCTCCTAGGGGGAACACCGGGGAGCTGTTTTTT CASSPPRGNTGELFF
NA TRBJ2-1 NA TRBV5-1 TGCGCCAGCAGCAGCGGAACGTTTTTGGGGGCCGAGGAGTTCTTC CASSSGTFLGAEEFF
NA TRBJ1-3 NA TRBV19 TGTGCCAGTAGTACAGGGCCTGGAAACACCATATATTTT CASSTGPGNTIYF
NA TRBJ1-3 NA TRBV6-1 TGTGGTTCGTGGCTGGCCTCTGGAAACACCATATATTTT CGSWLASGNTIYF
NA TRBJ2-3 NA TRBV29-1 TGCAGCGTTACGGTCAGGGGAACAGATACGCAGTATTTT CSVTVRGTDTQYF
NA TRBJ2-5 NA TRBV15 TGTGCCACCAGCAGGCCGGGGGAAGAGACCCAGTACTTC CATSRPGEETQYF
NA TRBJ1-3 NA TRBV5-4 TGTGCCAGCCCCCCCGGGGGCGGGAGCTCTGGAAACACCATATATTTT CASPPGGGSSGNTIYF
NA TRBJ2-2 TRBD1 TRBV2 TGTGCCAGCAGCGACAGGGGAATGAACACCGGGGAGCTGTTTTTT CASSDRGMNTGELFF
NA TRBJ1-5 NA TRBV2 TGTGCCAGCAGTGACACCGGGAATCAGCCCCAGCATTTT CASSDTGNQPQHF
NA TRBJ1-2 TRBD1 TRBV5-1 TGCGCCAGCAGCTCGGAAAATTCAGGGGGCGCCACCTTC CASSSENSGGATF
NA TRBJ2-7 NA TRBV11-2 TGTGCCAGCAGCTCGTACTACGAGCAGTACTTC CASSSYYEQYF
NA TRBJ2-6 NA TRBV6-5 TGTGCCAGCAGCCCTTCTACTGGGGCCAACGTCCTGACTTTC CASSPSTGANVLTF
NA TRBJ2-7 NA TRBV7-2 TGTGCCAGCAGCAGTAGCGGCTACGAGCAGTACTTC CASSSSGYEQYF
NA TRBJ1-3 TRBD1 TRBV9 TGTGCCAGCAGCACTCAGACAGGGGGCCTCGGAAACACCATATATTTT CASSTQTGGLGNTIYF
NA TRBJ2-2 NA TRBV30 TGTGCCTGGAAGCCCAGGGAAACCGGGGAGCTGTTTTTT CAWKPRETGELFF
NA TRBJ2-5 TRBD2 TRBV29-1 TGCAGCGCGGGAGGGCAAGAGACCCAGTACTTC CSAGGQETQYF